The clone carrying this T cell receptor beta chain was seen just once. The sample comes from a study of OX40 agonist ivuxolimab in advanced cancers. The overall study: Partial responses, seen in three patients, involved one hepatocellular carcinoma and two cutaneous melanomas.

The data were produced by immunoSEQ multiplex PCR, yet TCRdb's version contains in-frame clones alone and is incomplete. The table records tens of thousands of clones, 80% to 90% of them present only once. The sequencing used CD4+ or CD8+ T cells sorted from blood, collected in a trial of the OX40 agonist ivuxolimab. This TCR came from an adult with an advanced solid tumor such as melanoma, head and neck, liver or kidney cancer.

CDR3 in amino acids: CASSWSGSGEQYF. DNA of the CDR3: TGTGCCAGCAGTTGGAGCGGCTCGGGGGAGCAGTACTTC. V usage is TRBV27 and J usage is TRBJ2-7, with TRBD2 as a possible D gene (5 bases). The CDR3 is 13 residues long. CDR1 is MNHEY and CDR2 is SMNVEV in the germline V gene (reference sequence). Trimming shortened V by 4 bases and J by 7 bases, and 14 bases separated the two germline ends.